A selection of T cell receptor beta chains follows, all from one sample in a study of T cell clones after liver transplantation. Measured with immunoSEQ multiplex PCR; TCRdb has only the in-frame clones, and not every one. The top ten hold around 0.5% of the sample, which has tens of thousands of clones, 65% to 85% seen once. The sequences come from CD4+ T cells from blood, collected 46 months after liver transplant. The receptors originated from a human patient who received a liver transplant. Some T cells may arise from the graft donor. CDR3s include the opening cysteine and the closing phenylalanine or tryptophan. A D gene is named only where the DNA matches it firmly. For some rows the clone size is stated as once, few or many, or as a class when expanded; others skip it.

V gene,clone size,D gene,J gene,CDR3 protein,CDR3 DNA
TRBV29-1,-,TRBD1,TRBJ1-1,CSATGQGNTEAFF,TGCAGCGCCACGGGACAGGGGAACACTGAAGCTTTCTTT
TRBV10-1,-,TRBD2,TRBJ2-1,CASSESTSGNHEQFF,TGCGCCAGCAGTGAGTCCACTAGCGGGAACCATGAGCAGTTCTTC
TRBV2,-,-,TRBJ2-1,CASSAQPGDNEQFF,TGTGCCAGCAGTGCTCAACCGGGAGACAATGAGCAGTTCTTC
TRBV6-5,-,-,TRBJ2-1,CASRSGLIRGEQFF,TGTGCCAGTAGGTCGGGACTCATAAGGGGTGAGCAGTTCTTC
TRBV29-1,-,TRBD1,TRBJ2-1,CSVRDRGQNEQFF,TGCAGCGTTCGGGACAGGGGGCAGAATGAGCAGTTCTTC
TRBV6-1,-,-,TRBJ1-2,CASSDMGINGYTF,TGTGCCAGCAGTGATATGGGGATTAATGGCTACACCTTC
TRBV18,-,-,TRBJ1-1,CASSPEAGDTEAFF,TGTGCCAGCTCCCCCGAGGCAGGGGACACTGAAGCTTTCTTT
TRBV18,-,TRBD1,TRBJ2-7,CASSPETGTYEQYF,TGTGCCAGCTCACCCGAGACAGGGACCTACGAGCAGTACTTC
TRBV2,-,-,TRBJ2-3,CASSDREGTDTQYF,TGTGCCAGCAGTGACAGGGAGGGCACAGATACGCAGTATTTT
TRBV7-2,-,-,TRBJ1-2,CASSFHGNGYTF,TGTGCCAGCAGCTTTCATGGAAATGGCTACACCTTC
TRBV28,-,-,TRBJ2-1,CASTTTGRGLNEQFF,TGTGCCAGCACCACGACAGGTCGGGGACTTAATGAGCAGTTCTTC
TRBV5-1,-,TRBD2,TRBJ2-3,CASSLGVSGSADTQYF,TGCGCCAGCAGCTTGGGGGTCAGCGGGAGCGCAGATACGCAGTATTTT
TRBV2,-,-,TRBJ1-4,CASKSQGVNNEKLFF,TGTGCCAGCAAGTCGCAGGGAGTTAATAATGAAAAACTGTTTTTT
TRBV7-8,-,TRBD2,TRBJ2-3,CASSPWTSGRADTQYF,TGTGCCAGCAGCCCCTGGACTAGCGGGAGGGCAGATACGCAGTATTTT
TRBV9,-,-,TRBJ2-1,CASNGGPGDNEQFF,TGTGCCAGCAACGGGGGCCCGGGGGACAATGAGCAGTTCTTC
TRBV5-1,few,-,TRBJ2-3,CASSPSGTDTQYF,TGCGCCAGCAGCCCGTCGGGGACAGATACGCAGTATTTT
TRBV19,-,-,TRBJ2-4,CASRQKWEPQYF,TGTGCCAGTAGACAAAAATGGGAACCTCAGTACTTC
TRBV7-2,-,-,TRBJ2-2,CASSLVGNTGELFF,TGTGCCAGCAGCTTAGTAGGGAACACCGGGGAGCTGTTTTTT
TRBV5-1,-,TRBD2,TRBJ2-5,CASSLEASGMGETQYF,TGCGCCAGCAGCTTGGAAGCTAGCGGGATGGGAGAGACCCAGTACTTC
TRBV11-2,-,-,TRBJ2-2,CASSKGRIFTGELFF,TGTGCCAGCAGCAAGGGACGGATTTTCACCGGGGAGCTGTTTTTT
TRBV5-1,many,-,TRBJ1-1,CASSLEANTEAFF,TGCGCCAGCAGCTTGGAGGCGAACACTGAAGCTTTCTTT
TRBV6-5,-,-,TRBJ2-1,CAHSGGHDEQFF,TGTGCCCACTCCGGAGGGCACGATGAGCAGTTCTTC
TRBV7-9,-,TRBD2,TRBJ2-7,CASSFQAGTEKNEQYF,TGTGCCAGCAGCTTCCAAGCGGGGACGGAAAAAAACGAGCAGTACTTC
TRBV7-9,-,TRBD1,TRBJ1-3,CASSSLWTGSGNTIYF,TGTGCCAGCAGCTCGCTTTGGACAGGGTCTGGAAACACCATATATTTT
TRBV11-2,-,-,TRBJ1-3,CASSFGGAHGNTIYF,TGTGCCAGCAGCTTTGGTGGGGCCCATGGAAACACCATATATTTT
TRBV7-2,-,-,TRBJ1-4,CASSSPGATNEKLFF,TGTGCCAGCAGCTCCCCAGGGGCCACTAATGAAAAACTGTTTTTT
TRBV27,-,TRBD2,TRBJ2-5,CASSIGLADQETQYF,TGTGCCAGCAGTATAGGACTAGCGGACCAAGAGACCCAGTACTTC
TRBV4-3,-,-,TRBJ2-1,CASSQDPWGDEQFF,TGCGCCAGCAGCCAAGATCCCTGGGGGGATGAGCAGTTCTTC
TRBV5-6,-,-,TRBJ2-2,CASSSLTSWVDTGELFF,TGTGCCAGCAGCTCCTTAACTAGCTGGGTGGACACCGGGGAGCTGTTTTTT
TRBV7-6,-,-,TRBJ2-7,CASSLAAQTYEQYF,TGTGCCAGCAGCTTAGCGGCCCAGACCTACGAGCAGTACTTC
TRBV6-1,-,TRBD1,TRBJ1-5,CASSVYLGQGTKPQHF,TGTGCCAGCAGTGTTTACCTCGGACAGGGGACTAAGCCCCAGCATTTT
TRBV7-2,once,-,TRBJ2-3,CASSSQGGMKGTQYF,TGTGCCAGCAGCTCCCAAGGGGGGATGAAGGGTACGCAGTATTTT
TRBV10-2,-,-,TRBJ1-1,CASSGSQGNTEAFF,TGCGCCAGCAGTGGGTCCCAGGGGAACACTGAAGCTTTCTTT
TRBV28,-,TRBD1,TRBJ1-4,CASSSIPGQPNEKLFF,TGTGCCAGCAGTTCCATTCCGGGACAGCCTAATGAAAAACTGTTTTTT
TRBV11-2,-,TRBD1,TRBJ1-5,CASSARDRSQPQHF,TGTGCCAGCAGCGCCCGGGACAGGAGTCAGCCCCAGCATTTT
TRBV28,-,-,TRBJ2-7,CASSTLSGRIYEQYF,TGTGCCAGCAGTACCTTGAGCGGGCGGATCTACGAGCAGTACTTC